This is a list of T cell receptor beta chains from one sample in a study of CD8+CD57+ T cells in acquired aplastic anemia. TCRdb analysed the reads with MiXCR anew, one entry per CDR3 protein. This table has more than 100,000 distinct CDR3 sequences, 35% to 50% appearing once. Sequences were obtained from sorted CD4+, CD8+, or CD8+CD57+ T cells (not recorded which) from PBMCs. The receptors come from a human donor in good health, serving as a control. The CDR3 runs from the conserved cysteine through the conserved F or W. D genes are given only for firm matches. Expanded clones get a size class; other rows say once, few or many, or leave the size out.

j_call: TRBJ1-6
clone_size: .
d_call: .
v_call: TRBV2
cdr3_nt: TGTGCCAGCAGTGATGTCCTACCCCTCCACTTT
cdr3_aa: CASSDVLPLHF

j_call: TRBJ2-7
clone_size: .
d_call: .
v_call: TRBV10-3
cdr3_nt: TGTGCCATCAGTGAGTCGCCAATAGGGAGGTCGTACGAGCAGTACTTC
cdr3_aa: CAISESPIGRSYEQYF

j_call: TRBJ1-5
clone_size: .
d_call: TRBD1
v_call: TRBV4-1
cdr3_nt: TGCGCCAGCAGCCAAGGCGACAGGGAGGGCGATGAGCAGCATTTT
cdr3_aa: CASSQGDREGDEQHF

j_call: TRBJ2-2
clone_size: .
d_call: TRBD1
v_call: TRBV29-1
cdr3_nt: TGCAGCGTTGAAGTAGGGGGACAGGGATCGCCCGGGGAGCTGTTTTTT
cdr3_aa: CSVEVGGQGSPGELFF

j_call: TRBJ1-1
clone_size: .
d_call: TRBD1
v_call: TRBV6-1
cdr3_nt: TGTGCCAGCAAAGCCGGGACAGGGAGGCGAAGGACTGAAGCTTTCTTT
cdr3_aa: CASKAGTGRRRTEAFF

j_call: TRBJ2-7
clone_size: .
d_call: .
v_call: TRBV2
cdr3_nt: TGTGCCAGCAGCGCCGGACTGCGGAATGGGGAGCAGTACTTC
cdr3_aa: CASSAGLRNGEQYF

j_call: TRBJ1-2
clone_size: .
d_call: TRBD1
v_call: TRBV10-3
cdr3_nt: TGTGCCATCAGTGAGGCAGGACAGGGTAGTGGCTACACCTTC
cdr3_aa: CAISEAGQGSGYTF

j_call: TRBJ2-1
clone_size: .
d_call: .
v_call: TRBV24-1
cdr3_nt: TGTGCCACCAGTGATTCCCTCCGACAGTCCGCATACAATGAGCAGTTCTTC
cdr3_aa: CATSDSLRQSAYNEQFF

j_call: TRBJ2-1
clone_size: .
d_call: TRBD2
v_call: TRBV30
cdr3_nt: TGTGCCTGGAGTAGACGAGGACTAGCGGACAATGAGCAGTTCTTC
cdr3_aa: CAWSRRGLADNEQFF

j_call: TRBJ2-1
clone_size: .
d_call: TRBD2
v_call: TRBV19
cdr3_nt: TGTGCCAGTAGCGGGACTAGCGGGGGCGCCTACAATGAGCAGTTCTTC
cdr3_aa: CASSGTSGGAYNEQFF

j_call: TRBJ1-2
clone_size: many
d_call: .
v_call: TRBV6-1
cdr3_nt: TGTGCCAGCAAAAAGGGGGTGAATATCTATGGCTACACCTTC
cdr3_aa: CASKKGVNIYGYTF

j_call: TRBJ1-6
clone_size: .
d_call: .
v_call: TRBV7-8
cdr3_nt: TGTGCCAGCAGTTTAGGAGGAGGTCAGGCTCTCCGCTTT
cdr3_aa: CASSLGGGQALRF

j_call: TRBJ2-3
clone_size: .
d_call: TRBD1
v_call: TRBV20-1
cdr3_nt: TGCAGTGCTAGAGACGGGACAGGGGTAGCAGATACGCAGTATTTT
cdr3_aa: CSARDGTGVADTQYF

j_call: TRBJ1-6
clone_size: .
d_call: .
v_call: TRBV2
cdr3_nt: TGTGCCAGCATGGGTTGGAGGGATTCACCCCTCCACTTT
cdr3_aa: CASMGWRDSPLHF

j_call: TRBJ2-7
clone_size: .
d_call: TRBD2
v_call: TRBV10-3
cdr3_nt: TGTGCCATCAGTCGTGGACTAGCGGGAGGTCCCGTCTACGAGCAGTACTTC
cdr3_aa: CAISRGLAGGPVYEQYF

j_call: TRBJ1-1
clone_size: .
d_call: .
v_call: TRBV7-9
cdr3_nt: TGTGCCAGCAGCTTTCAGATGAACACTGAAGCTTTCTTT
cdr3_aa: CASSFQMNTEAFF

j_call: TRBJ1-6
clone_size: .
d_call: .
v_call: TRBV5-1
cdr3_nt: TGCGCCAGCAGCTTGGATGTAGGAGGAACTACACCCCTCCACTTT
cdr3_aa: CASSLDVGGTTPLHF

j_call: TRBJ2-1
clone_size: .
d_call: TRBD2
v_call: TRBV24-1
cdr3_nt: TGTGCCACCAGCCGAGGGACTAGCTCCTACAATGAGCAGTTCTTC
cdr3_aa: CATSRGTSSYNEQFF

j_call: TRBJ2-5
clone_size: many
d_call: TRBD1
v_call: TRBV4-2
cdr3_nt: TGTGCCAGCAGCCAAGTCACAGGGGAGGAGACCCAGTACTTC
cdr3_aa: CASSQVTGEETQYF

j_call: TRBJ2-7
clone_size: many
d_call: .
v_call: TRBV11-3
cdr3_nt: TGTGCCAGCAGCTTAGGTCGCGGTTACGGCGAGCAGTACTTC
cdr3_aa: CASSLGRGYGEQYF

j_call: TRBJ2-5
clone_size: few
d_call: .
v_call: TRBV3-1
cdr3_nt: TGTGCCAGCAGCCACTACCTTGGGCAGGCCCAAGAGACCCAGTACTTC
cdr3_aa: CASSHYLGQAQETQYF

j_call: TRBJ1-5
clone_size: .
d_call: .
v_call: TRBV2
cdr3_nt: TGTGCCAGCACCCTAGGGGATCGAAATCAGCCCCAGCATTTT
cdr3_aa: CASTLGDRNQPQHF

j_call: TRBJ2-1
clone_size: .
d_call: .
v_call: TRBV5-1
cdr3_nt: TGCGCCAGCAGCTTGGATAGCTCACGGAGCTCCTACAGTGAGCAGTTCTTC
cdr3_aa: CASSLDSSRSSYSEQFF

j_call: TRBJ1-1
clone_size: .
d_call: TRBD1
v_call: TRBV5-1
cdr3_nt: TGCGCCAGCAGCTGGGACAGGATGGCTGAAGCTTTCTTT
cdr3_aa: CASSWDRMAEAFF

j_call: TRBJ1-2
clone_size: many
d_call: .
v_call: TRBV18
cdr3_nt: TGTGCCAGCTCCGACAATACCTATGGCTACACCTTC
cdr3_aa: CASSDNTYGYTF

j_call: TRBJ2-1
clone_size: .
d_call: .
v_call: TRBV28
cdr3_nt: TGTGCCAGCCGAACGGACAGAACCTACAATGAGCAGTTCTTC
cdr3_aa: CASRTDRTYNEQFF

j_call: TRBJ2-3
clone_size: many
d_call: TRBD2
v_call: TRBV20-1
cdr3_nt: TGCAGTGCTAGAGCGGCTAGCGGGAGCACAGATACGCAGTATTTT
cdr3_aa: CSARAASGSTDTQYF

j_call: TRBJ1-3
clone_size: .
d_call: .
v_call: TRBV24-1
cdr3_nt: TGTGCCAGCAGTCTTGGACCTAGCTCTGGAAACACCATATATTTT
cdr3_aa: CASSLGPSSGNTIYF

j_call: TRBJ2-5
clone_size: many
d_call: TRBD2
v_call: TRBV5-1
cdr3_nt: TGCGCCAGCAGCTTTGCCGGGACTAGTGTTCCGGAGACCCAGTACTTC
cdr3_aa: CASSFAGTSVPETQYF

j_call: TRBJ1-1
clone_size: .
d_call: .
v_call: TRBV3-1
cdr3_nt: TGTGCCAGCAGCCAAATAGGGGGGGGAACTGAAGCTTTCTTT
cdr3_aa: CASSQIGGGTEAFF

j_call: TRBJ2-3
clone_size: .
d_call: .
v_call: TRBV10-3
cdr3_nt: TGTGCCATCAGTAAAACGGACACGTCAGCCTACGAGCAGTATTTT
cdr3_aa: CAISKTDTSAYEQYF

j_call: TRBJ1-4
clone_size: .
d_call: .
v_call: TRBV7-9
cdr3_nt: TGTGCCAGTTCAACCGACAGTTCTCTGTTTTTT
cdr3_aa: CASSTDSSLFF

j_call: TRBJ1-2
clone_size: .
d_call: TRBD1
v_call: TRBV25-1
cdr3_nt: TGTGCCAGCAGTGAAGTCCGTGGGACAGGGGTAGGTGGCTACACCTTC
cdr3_aa: CASSEVRGTGVGGYTF

j_call: TRBJ2-1
clone_size: .
d_call: TRBD2
v_call: TRBV20-1
cdr3_nt: TGCAGTGCCAAAAGGTCGGGACTAGCGGGAATCGGTGAGCAGTTCTTC
cdr3_aa: CSAKRSGLAGIGEQFF

j_call: TRBJ2-1
clone_size: .
d_call: .
v_call: TRBV9
cdr3_nt: TGTGCCAGCGGTTCGGGGTCAACCTACAATGAGCAGTTCTTC
cdr3_aa: CASGSGSTYNEQFF

j_call: TRBJ2-7
clone_size: few
d_call: .
v_call: TRBV10-3
cdr3_nt: TGTGCCATCAGTAGATCCGACGGAGACGAGTACTTC
cdr3_aa: CAISRSDGDEYF

j_call: TRBJ1-4
clone_size: .
d_call: .
v_call: TRBV4-2
cdr3_nt: TGTGCCAGCAGCCGACTAGGACGTGGGGTTAATGAAAAACTGTTTTTT
cdr3_aa: CASSRLGRGVNEKLFF

j_call: TRBJ1-4
clone_size: .
d_call: .
v_call: TRBV11-2
cdr3_nt: TGTGCCACCTCTCCCGCTAGTCCCTACTCTAATGAAAAACTGTTTTTT
cdr3_aa: CATSPASPYSNEKLFF

j_call: TRBJ2-7
clone_size: .
d_call: .
v_call: TRBV7-9
cdr3_nt: TGTGCCAGCAGCCCGGACCGCGGCGAGCAGTACTTC
cdr3_aa: CASSPDRGEQYF

j_call: TRBJ2-3
clone_size: .
d_call: .
v_call: TRBV2
cdr3_nt: TGTGCCAGCAAGGCGGGGACTAGCACAGATACGCAGTATTTT
cdr3_aa: CASKAGTSTDTQYF

j_call: TRBJ2-3
clone_size: many
d_call: .
v_call: TRBV11-2
cdr3_nt: TGTGCCAGCAGCAGAGACCCCCTTCATACGCAGTATTTT
cdr3_aa: CASSRDPLHTQYF

j_call: TRBJ2-1
clone_size: many
d_call: TRBD1
v_call: TRBV6-6
cdr3_nt: TGTGCCAGCAGTTACGGACAGGGGGATGGCGATGAGCAGTTCTTC
cdr3_aa: CASSYGQGDGDEQFF

j_call: TRBJ2-3
clone_size: .
d_call: TRBD2
v_call: TRBV29-1
cdr3_nt: TGCAGCGTTGAAGGACTAGCGGGGGGTGCAGATACGCAGTATTTT
cdr3_aa: CSVEGLAGGADTQYF

j_call: TRBJ1-4
clone_size: many
d_call: TRBD1
v_call: TRBV7-9
cdr3_nt: TGTGCCAGCAGCTCCGGACAGGGGGGAAATGAAAAACTGTTTTTT
cdr3_aa: CASSSGQGGNEKLFF

j_call: TRBJ2-1
clone_size: .
d_call: TRBD2
v_call: TRBV25-1
cdr3_nt: TGTGCCGACAGAGGGCCCGGGACTAGCGGGGGAGAATACAATGAGCAGTTCTTC
cdr3_aa: CADRGPGTSGGEYNEQFF

j_call: TRBJ1-4
clone_size: many
d_call: .
v_call: TRBV6-5
cdr3_nt: TGTGCCAGCAGTTACTATTGGGGAAACGAAAAACTGTTTTTT
cdr3_aa: CASSYYWGNEKLFF

j_call: TRBJ1-1
clone_size: many
d_call: .
v_call: TRBV4-1
cdr3_nt: TGCGCCAGCAGCCAAGTGATAGGAGGACCCAACACTGAAGCTTTCTTT
cdr3_aa: CASSQVIGGPNTEAFF

j_call: TRBJ1-6
clone_size: .
d_call: .
v_call: TRBV20-1
cdr3_nt: TGCAGTGCTAGCGCACAGAATTCACCCCTCCACTTT
cdr3_aa: CSASAQNSPLHF